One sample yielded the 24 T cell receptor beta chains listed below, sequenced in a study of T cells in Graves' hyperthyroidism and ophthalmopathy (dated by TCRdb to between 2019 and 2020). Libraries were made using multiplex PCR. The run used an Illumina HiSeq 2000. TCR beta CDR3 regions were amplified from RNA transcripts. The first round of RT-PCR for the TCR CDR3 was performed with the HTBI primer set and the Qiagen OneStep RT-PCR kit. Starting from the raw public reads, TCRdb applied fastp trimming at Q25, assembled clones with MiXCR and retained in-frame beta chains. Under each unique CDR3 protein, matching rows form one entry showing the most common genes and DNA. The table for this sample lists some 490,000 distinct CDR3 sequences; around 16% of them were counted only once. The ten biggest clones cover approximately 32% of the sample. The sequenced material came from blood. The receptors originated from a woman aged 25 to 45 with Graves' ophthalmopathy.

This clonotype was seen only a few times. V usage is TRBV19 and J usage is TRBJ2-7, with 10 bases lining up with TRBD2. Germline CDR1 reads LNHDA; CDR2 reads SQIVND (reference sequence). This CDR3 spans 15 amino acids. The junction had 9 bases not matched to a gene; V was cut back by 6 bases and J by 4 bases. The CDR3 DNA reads TGTGCCAGTAGCGACCGCCCACTAGCGGGGTACGAGCAGTACTTC. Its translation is CASSDRPLAGYEQYF.

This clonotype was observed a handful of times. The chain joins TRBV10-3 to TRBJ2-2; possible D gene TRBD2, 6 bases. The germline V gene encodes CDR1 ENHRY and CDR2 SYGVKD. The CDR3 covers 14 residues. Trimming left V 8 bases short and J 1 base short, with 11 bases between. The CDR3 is CAIGTGENTGELFF. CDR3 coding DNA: TGTGCCATCGGGACGGGAGAGAACACCGGGGAGCTGTTTTTT.

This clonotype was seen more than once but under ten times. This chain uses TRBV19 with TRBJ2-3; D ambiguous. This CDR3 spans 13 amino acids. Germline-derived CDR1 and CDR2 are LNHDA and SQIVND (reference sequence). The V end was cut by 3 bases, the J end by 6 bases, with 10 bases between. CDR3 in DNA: TGTGCCAGTAGTATTAACGTCGGGGATACGCAGTATTTT. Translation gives CASSINVGDTQYF.

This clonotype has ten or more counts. CDR3 sequence reads: CASSSGQGVETQYF. The CDR3 nucleotides read TGTGCCAGCAGCTCCGGACAGGGGGTAGAGACCCAGTACTTC. The chain couples TRBV5-4 to TRBJ2-5, with TRBD1 matching over 10 bases. Germline-derived CDR1 and CDR2 are SGHNT and YYREEE (reference sequence). The J segment lost 4 bases and the V segment lost 3 bases, leaving 3 bases of the junction unmatched. The CDR3 has 14 residues.

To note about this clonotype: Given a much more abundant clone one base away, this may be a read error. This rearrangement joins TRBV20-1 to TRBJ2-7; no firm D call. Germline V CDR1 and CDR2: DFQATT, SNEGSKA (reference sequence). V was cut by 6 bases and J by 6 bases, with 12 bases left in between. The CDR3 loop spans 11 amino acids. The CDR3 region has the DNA TGCAGTGCCACCATCGCTTTCGAGCAGTACTTC. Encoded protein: CSATIAFEQYF.

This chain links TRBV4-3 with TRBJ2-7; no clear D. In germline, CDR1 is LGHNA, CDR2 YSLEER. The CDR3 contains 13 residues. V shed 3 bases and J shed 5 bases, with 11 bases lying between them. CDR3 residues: CASSHSLADEQYF. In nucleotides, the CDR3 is TGCGCCAGCAGCCACTCGCTCGCGGACGAGCAGTACTTC.

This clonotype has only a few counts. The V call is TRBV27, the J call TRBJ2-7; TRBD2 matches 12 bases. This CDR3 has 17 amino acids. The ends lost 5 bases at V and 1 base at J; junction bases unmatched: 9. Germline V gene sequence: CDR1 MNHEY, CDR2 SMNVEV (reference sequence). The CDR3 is CASSHTPGTSGSYEQYF. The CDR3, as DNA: TGTGCCAGCAGTCATACCCCCGGGACTAGCGGGTCCTACGAGCAGTACTTC.

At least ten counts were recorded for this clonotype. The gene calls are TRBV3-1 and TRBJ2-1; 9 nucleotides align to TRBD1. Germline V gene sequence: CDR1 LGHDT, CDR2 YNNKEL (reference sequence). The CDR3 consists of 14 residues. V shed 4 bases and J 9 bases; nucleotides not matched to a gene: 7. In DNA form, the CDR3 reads TGTGCCAGCAGCCCGGGGACAGGGTTTAGTGAGCAGTTCTTC. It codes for CASSPGTGFSEQFF.

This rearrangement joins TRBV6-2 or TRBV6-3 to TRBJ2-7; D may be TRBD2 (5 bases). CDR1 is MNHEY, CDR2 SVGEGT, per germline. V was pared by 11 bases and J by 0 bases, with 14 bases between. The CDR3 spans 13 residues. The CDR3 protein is CASCGWFSYEQYF. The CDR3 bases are TGTGCCTCCTGCGGGTGGTTCTCCTACGAGCAGTACTTC.

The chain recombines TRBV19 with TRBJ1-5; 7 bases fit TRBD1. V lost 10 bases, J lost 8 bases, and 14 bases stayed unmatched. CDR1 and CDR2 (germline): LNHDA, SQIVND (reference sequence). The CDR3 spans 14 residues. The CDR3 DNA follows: TGTGCCACTATCGAACAGGGGAGTCGGGAGCCCCAGCATTTT. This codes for CATIEQGSREPQHF.

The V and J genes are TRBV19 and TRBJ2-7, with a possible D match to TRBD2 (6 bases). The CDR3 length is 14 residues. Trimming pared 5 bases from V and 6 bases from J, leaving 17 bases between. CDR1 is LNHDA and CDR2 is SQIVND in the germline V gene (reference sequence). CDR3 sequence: CASSAGPGFSEQYF. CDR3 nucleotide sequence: TGTGCCAGTAGTGCGGGACCAGGTTTCTCCGAGCAGTACTTC.

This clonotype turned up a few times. The CDR3 nucleotides are TGTGCCAGCGCAGGGGCCCAAGAGACCCAGTACTTC. Its translation is CASAGAQETQYF. The rearrangement joins TRBV10-3 to TRBJ2-5, with a tentative D call TRBD1 (6 bases). The germline gives CDR1 ENHRY, CDR2 SYGVKD. This CDR3 has 12 amino acids. Trimming removed 10 bases at V and 1 base at J, with 10 bases between.

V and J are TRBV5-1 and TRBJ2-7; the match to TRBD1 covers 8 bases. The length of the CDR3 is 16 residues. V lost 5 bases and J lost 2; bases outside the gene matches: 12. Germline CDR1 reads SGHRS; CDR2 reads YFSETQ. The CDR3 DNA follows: TGCGCCAGCAGTCGAGGGGGCAGGACAGGGACCTACGAGCAGTACTTC. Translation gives CASSRGGRTGTYEQYF. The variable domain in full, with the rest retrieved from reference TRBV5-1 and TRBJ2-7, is KAGVTQTPRYLIKTRGQQVTLSCSPISGHRSVSWYQQTPGQGLQFLFEYFSETQRNKGNFPGRFSGRQFSNSRSEMNVSTLELGDSALYLCASSRGGRTGTYEQYFGPGTRLTVT.

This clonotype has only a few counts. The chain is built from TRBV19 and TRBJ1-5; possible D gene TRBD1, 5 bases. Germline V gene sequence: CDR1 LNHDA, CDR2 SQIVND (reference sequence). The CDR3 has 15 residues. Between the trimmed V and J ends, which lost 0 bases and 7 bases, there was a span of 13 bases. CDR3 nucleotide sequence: TGTGCCAGTAGTATAGATTCCGGGGGTAGGCAGCCCCAGCATTTT. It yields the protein CASSIDSGGRQPQHF.

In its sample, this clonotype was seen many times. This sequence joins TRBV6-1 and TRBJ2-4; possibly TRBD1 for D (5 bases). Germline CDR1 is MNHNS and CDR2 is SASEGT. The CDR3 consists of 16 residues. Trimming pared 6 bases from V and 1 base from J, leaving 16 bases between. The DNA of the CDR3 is TGTGCCAGCAGCCACACAGGAGTAACGGCCAAAAACATTCAGTACTTC. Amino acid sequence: CASSHTGVTAKNIQYF.

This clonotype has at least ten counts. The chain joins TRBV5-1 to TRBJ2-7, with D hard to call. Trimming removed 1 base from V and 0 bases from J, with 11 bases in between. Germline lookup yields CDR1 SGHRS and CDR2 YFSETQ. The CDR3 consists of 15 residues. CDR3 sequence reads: CASSLSGSFSYEQYF. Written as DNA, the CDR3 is TGCGCCAGCAGCTTGTCCGGGTCCTTCTCCTACGAGCAGTACTTC.

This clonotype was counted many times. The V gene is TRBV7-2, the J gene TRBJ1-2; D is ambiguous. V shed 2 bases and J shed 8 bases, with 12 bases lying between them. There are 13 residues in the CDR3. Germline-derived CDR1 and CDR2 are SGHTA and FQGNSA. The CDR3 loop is CASSLSPPGGYTF. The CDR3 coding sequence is TGTGCCAGCAGCTTATCCCCACCGGGGGGCTACACCTTC.

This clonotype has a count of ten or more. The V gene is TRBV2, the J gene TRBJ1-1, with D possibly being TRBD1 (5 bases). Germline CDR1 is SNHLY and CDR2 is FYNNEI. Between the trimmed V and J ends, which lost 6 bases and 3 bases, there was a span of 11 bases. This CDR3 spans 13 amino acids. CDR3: CASRQVVHTEAFF. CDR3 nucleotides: TGTGCCAGCAGACAGGTTGTCCACACTGAAGCTTTCTTT.

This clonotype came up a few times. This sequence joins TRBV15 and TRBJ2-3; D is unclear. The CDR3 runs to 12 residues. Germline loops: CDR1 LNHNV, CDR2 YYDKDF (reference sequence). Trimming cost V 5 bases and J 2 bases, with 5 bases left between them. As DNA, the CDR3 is TGTGCCACCAGCGCCGACACAGATACGCAGTATTTT. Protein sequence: CATSADTDTQYF.

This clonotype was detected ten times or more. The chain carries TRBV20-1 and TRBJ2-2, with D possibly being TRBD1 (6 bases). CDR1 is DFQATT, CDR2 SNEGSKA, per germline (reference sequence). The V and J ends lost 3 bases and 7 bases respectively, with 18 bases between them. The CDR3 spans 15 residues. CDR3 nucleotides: TGCAGTGCTAGCGTTACAGGGACCAAGGGCGGGGAGCTGTTTTTT. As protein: CSASVTGTKGGELFF.

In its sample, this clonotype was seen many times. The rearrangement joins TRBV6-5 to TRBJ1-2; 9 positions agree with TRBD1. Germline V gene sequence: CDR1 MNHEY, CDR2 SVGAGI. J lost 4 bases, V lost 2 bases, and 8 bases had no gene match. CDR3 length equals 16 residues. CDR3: CASSYAGTGLSYGYTF. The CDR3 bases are TGTGCCAGCAGTTACGCCGGGACAGGGCTCAGCTATGGCTACACCTTC.

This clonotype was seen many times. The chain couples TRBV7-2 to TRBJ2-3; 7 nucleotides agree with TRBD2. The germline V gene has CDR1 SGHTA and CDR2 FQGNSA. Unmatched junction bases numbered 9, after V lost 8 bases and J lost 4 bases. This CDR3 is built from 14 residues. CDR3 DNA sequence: TGTGCCAGCCGACCGCCGGGGGGACCAGATACGCAGTATTTT. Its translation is CASRPPGGPDTQYF.

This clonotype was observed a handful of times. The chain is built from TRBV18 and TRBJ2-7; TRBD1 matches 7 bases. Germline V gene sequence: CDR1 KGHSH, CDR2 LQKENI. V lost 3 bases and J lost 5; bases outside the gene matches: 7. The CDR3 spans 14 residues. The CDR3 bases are TGTGCCAGCTCACCGGGGACAGACCCCAACGAGCAGTACTTC. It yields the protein CASSPGTDPNEQYF.

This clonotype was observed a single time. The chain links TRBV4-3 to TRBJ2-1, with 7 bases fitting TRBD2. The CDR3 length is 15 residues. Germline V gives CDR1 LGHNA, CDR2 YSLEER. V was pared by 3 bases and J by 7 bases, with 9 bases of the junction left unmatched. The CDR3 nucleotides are TGCGCCAGCAGCCAGACGGCTGGCGGGAGTAATGAGCAGTTCTTC. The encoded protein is CASSQTAGGSNEQFF.